The 24 T cell receptor beta chains below all came from one sample that was sequenced in a study of shared clonotypes between healthy human individuals. Only in-frame clones appear in the TCRdb table, and some are missing; sequencing was by immunoSEQ multiplex PCR. The table has approximately 470,000 clones, approximately 84% seen once. Specimen: PBMCs. All receptors come from a woman between 40 and 55 years old in good health. Some clones in this sample may be carry-over from other donors' samples.

Only one count was recorded for this clone. This chain joins TRBV18 and TRBJ1-1; tentatively, D is TRBD1 (6 bases). V dropped 3 bases and J dropped 0 bases, with 14 bases sitting between them. The CDR3 length is 16 residues. Germline V gives CDR1 KGHSH, CDR2 LQKENI. The CDR3 region has the DNA TGTGCCAGCTCACCTCGTGGGGGCACCTTGAACACTGAAGCTTTCTTT. Protein sequence: CASSPRGGTLNTEAFF.

To note about this clone: Other DNA sequences from this sample encode an identical CDR3 as well. The chain uses TRBV6-4 and TRBJ2-1; D might be TRBD1 (5 bases). The germline V and J ends were trimmed by 0 bases and 7 bases, with 7 bases remaining between them. Germline CDR1 MRHNA, CDR2 SNTAGT. The CDR3 runs 13 residues. The CDR3 protein is CASSDSGVNEQFF. The CDR3 DNA follows: TGTGCCAGCAGTGACTCAGGGGTGAATGAGCAGTTCTTC.

The chain recombines TRBV4-1 with TRBJ2-7, with 7 positions matching TRBD2. The CDR3 consists of 15 residues. V was pared by 0 bases and J by 2 bases, with 4 bases of the junction left unmatched. Germline V lookup: CDR1 MGHRA, CDR2 YSYEKL. The CDR3 region is CASSQDLTSPYEQYF. The CDR3 coding sequence is TGCGCCAGCAGCCAAGATCTGACTAGCCCCTACGAGCAGTACTTC.

The chain is built from TRBV30 and TRBJ2-7; D is possibly TRBD2 (7 bases). V dropped 2 bases and J dropped 7 bases, with 18 bases sitting between them. The CDR3 contains 14 residues. Looked up from germline, CDR1 is GTSNPN and CDR2 is SVGIG (reference sequence). CDR3 in amino acids: CAWSRRGGRGEQYF. Here the CDR3 DNA reads TGTGCCTGGAGTCGGAGGGGGGGAAGGGGTGAGCAGTACTTC.

The chain joins TRBV11-2 to TRBJ2-1; 8 bases are shared with TRBD2. The J segment lost 3 bases and the V segment lost 4 bases, leaving 17 bases of the junction unmatched. CDR3 size: 19 residues. Germline V gene data show CDR1 as SGHAT and CDR2 as FQNNGV. CDR3 sequence reads: CASSSRGGRTVIGYNEQFF. The CDR3, as DNA: TGTGCCAGCAGCTCCCGTGGCGGGAGGACGGTAATAGGCTACAATGAGCAGTTCTTC.

V gene TRBV7-2 combines with J gene TRBJ2-7, with D perhaps TRBD1 or TRBD2 (6 bases each). From germline, CDR1 is SGHTA and CDR2 FQGNSA. The CDR3 length is 14 residues. V lost 0 bases and J 2 bases, leaving 8 bases between the germline ends. CDR3: CASSLAEGAYEQYF. CDR3 in DNA: TGTGCCAGCAGCTTAGCGGAGGGGGCCTACGAGCAGTACTTC.

This clone showed up just a few times. The chain uses TRBV5-1 and TRBJ1-1, with no clear D. Trimming left V 4 bases short and J 4 bases short, with 14 bases between. Per the germline V gene, CDR1 is SGHRS and CDR2 is YFSETQ. The CDR3 length is 14 residues. The CDR3 loop is CASSLEASGTEAFF. Here the CDR3 DNA reads TGCGCCAGCAGCCTTGAGGCCTCCGGCACTGAAGCTTTCTTT.

On this clone itself: It may be a read error: a sequence one base away is much more abundant. Other nucleotide sequences from this sample produce the same CDR3. V is TRBV6-4 and J is TRBJ2-3; 8 nucleotides match TRBD1. Germline lookup yields CDR1 MRHNA and CDR2 SNTAGT. The CDR3 length is 15 residues. CDR3 coding DNA: TGCGCCAGCAGTGACTCGCAAGACAGGGGTGATACGCAGTATTTT. Protein product: CASSDSQDRGDTQYF.

This clone came up once. This sequence may be a read error, since a much larger clone differs from it by one base. This same CDR3 is encoded by further DNA sequences in the sample. The CDR3 DNA reads as TGTGCTACCAGCCGAGCGGGGGGAGGGTTCTACGAGCAGTACTTC. It yields the protein CATSRAGGGFYEQYF. V gene TRBV15 combines with J gene TRBJ2-7; 9 positions match TRBD2. This CDR3 contains 15 residues. The germline V gene encodes CDR1 LNHNV and CDR2 YYDKDF (reference sequence). Supplemented by reference TRBV15 and TRBJ2-7, the full variable domain reads DAMVIQNPRYQVTQFGKPVTLSCSQTLNHNVMYWYQQKSSQAPKLLFHYYDKDFNNEADTPDNFQSRRPNTSFCFLDIRSPGLGDTAMYLCATSRAGGGFYEQYFGPGTRLTVT.

This chain joins TRBV27 and TRBJ1-5; the D is unclear. There are 14 residues in the CDR3. Germline V lookup: CDR1 MNHEY, CDR2 SMNVEV (reference sequence). The V gene lost 5 bases and the J gene lost 1 base, with 9 bases spanning the gap. The CDR3 coding sequence is TGTGCCAGCAGTGGAGGGCGGAGCAATCAGCCCCAGCATTTT. The encoded protein is CASSGGRSNQPQHF.

This clone appeared many times. Other DNA sequences within the sample encode an identical CDR3. The chain joins TRBV7-2 to TRBJ2-2; 9 bases are a match to TRBD1. V was pared by 5 bases and J by 5 bases, with 9 bases of the junction left unmatched. The CDR3 loop spans 16 amino acids. In germline, CDR1 is SGHTA, CDR2 FQGNSA. CDR3 bases: TGTGCCAGCAGCCCCGAGTGGACAGGGGTTACCGGGGAGCTGTTTTTT. It encodes CASSPEWTGVTGELFF.

The gene calls are TRBV7-2 and TRBJ1-3; D is unclear. The germline gives CDR1 SGHTA, CDR2 FQGNSA. There are 15 residues in the CDR3. Trimming cost V 2 bases and J 0 bases, with 8 bases left between them. CDR3 in DNA: TGTGCCAGCAGCTTAAGGCTGAGCTCTGGAAACACCATATATTTT. Its translation is CASSLRLSSGNTIYF.

As to this clone: A far larger clone is one base from this, pointing to a likely read error. The chain carries TRBV5-6 and TRBJ1-5; tentative D call: TRBD1 (5 bases). Germline V gene data show CDR1 as SGHDT and CDR2 as YYEEEE. This CDR3 comprises 17 residues. CDR3 DNA sequence: TGTGCCTGCAGCTCTATGAGGGGACGACATAGCAATCAGCCCCAGCATTTT. As protein: CACSSMRGRHSNQPQHF. Variable domain in full (rest from reference TRBV5-6 and TRBJ1-5): DAGVTQSPTHLIKTRGQQVTLRCSPKSGHDTVSWYQQALGQGPQFIFQYYEEEERQRGNFPDRFSGHQFPNYSSELNVNALLLGDSALYLCACSSMRGRHSNQPQHFGDGTRLSIL.

The chain combines TRBV11-2 with TRBJ1-3, with D tentatively TRBD1 (6 bases). CDR1 is SGHAT and CDR2 is FQNNGV in the germline V gene. This CDR3 has 17 residues. Trimming shortened V by 1 base and J by 4 bases, and 17 bases separated the two germline ends. CDR3 protein: CASSLVGQGRSGNTIYF. CDR3 sequence (DNA): TGTGCCAGCAGCTTAGTAGGCCAGGGGCGATCCGGAAACACCATATATTTT. The whole variable domain, filled in from reference TRBV11-2 and TRBJ1-3, reads EAGVAQSPRYKIIEKRQSVAFWCNPISGHATLYWYQQILGQGPKLLIQFQNNGVVDDSQLPKDRFSAERLKGVDSTLKIQPAKLEDSAVYLCASSLVGQGRSGNTIYFGEGSWLTVV.

The rearrangement joins TRBV9 to TRBJ1-1, with D hard to call. Germline CDR1 reads SGDLS; CDR2 reads YYNGEE. The length of the CDR3 is 14 residues. The V end lost 0 bases, the J end lost 4 bases, and 10 bases lay between the germline ends. This CDR3 reads CASSVGTAGTEAFF. DNA for the CDR3: TGTGCCAGCAGCGTAGGGACGGCGGGCACTGAAGCTTTCTTT.

On this clone: Other DNA sequences in this specimen translate into the identical CDR3. The chain links TRBV5-1 to TRBJ1-5; the D is unclear. Trimming stripped 2 bases from V and 0 bases from J, with 9 bases between. This CDR3 region has 15 residues. The V gene's germline CDR1 is SGHRS and CDR2 YFSETQ. Written as DNA, the CDR3 is TGCGCCAGCAGCTTAGACGGATATAGCAATCAGCCCCAGCATTTT. This gives the protein CASSLDGYSNQPQHF.

A remark on this clone: One base separates it from a far larger clone, so it is likely a read error. V and J are TRBV7-2 and TRBJ1-3, with D possibly TRBD1 on 6 matching bases. This CDR3 spans 14 amino acids. The germline V gene encodes CDR1 SGHTA and CDR2 FQGNSA. The CDR3 protein is CASSVGGSGSTIYF. CDR3 in DNA: TGTGCCAGCAGTGTAGGGGGTAGTGGAAGCACCATATATTTT.

V and J are TRBV7-8 and TRBJ2-7, with 9 bases matching TRBD1. J was trimmed by 3 bases and V by 3 bases; bases with no gene match: 6. The CDR3 consists of 15 residues. Germline V gene sequence: CDR1 SGHVS, CDR2 FQNEAQ. The CDR3 region is CASSLGTGRDYEQYF. The CDR3 coding sequence is TGTGCCAGCAGCTTGGGGACAGGGAGGGACTACGAGCAGTACTTC.

The gene calls are TRBV19 and TRBJ2-1; D remains unclear. This CDR3 comprises 14 residues. The germline V gene has CDR1 LNHDA and CDR2 SQIVND (reference sequence). Trimming stripped 1 base from V and 4 bases from J, with 8 bases between. The CDR3 protein is CASSIGWVYNEQFF. CDR3 DNA sequence: TGTGCCAGTAGTATAGGTTGGGTATACAATGAGCAGTTCTTC. Variable domain in full (rest from reference TRBV19 and TRBJ2-1): DGGITQSPKYLFRKEGQNVTLSCEQNLNHDAMYWYRQDPGQGLRLIYYSQIVNDFQKGDIAEGYSVSREKKESFPLTVTSAQKNPTAFYLCASSIGWVYNEQFFGPGTRLTVL.

As for this clone: A read error may be the cause here, since a much bigger clone is one base away. This same CDR3 is encoded by further DNA sequences in the sample. The chain recombines TRBV11-2 with TRBJ2-2; TRBD1 aligns across 7 bases. The CDR3 runs to 15 residues. Germline CDR1 and CDR2: SGHAT and FQNNGV. CDR3 in amino acids: CASSLLTGNTGKLFF. CDR3 sequence (DNA): TGTGCCAGCAGCTTATTGACAGGGAATACCGGGAAGCTGTTTTTT.

Of note for this clone: This likely traces to a read error, being one base from a far larger clone. This sequence joins TRBV9 and TRBJ2-5; no clear D. Germline loops: CDR1 SGDLS, CDR2 YYNGEE. This CDR3 is 14 amino acids long. The CDR3 DNA sequence: TGTGCCAGCAGCGTTGGGCCCCTCGAAGAGACCAAGTACTTC. This translates into CASSVGPLEETKYF.

This clone has a single count. A far larger clone is a single base away, which makes a read error likely. J is TRBJ2-3 and V is TRBV30, with D possibly being TRBD2 (6 bases). The V end lost 1 base, the J end lost 4 bases, and 18 bases lay between the germline ends. The CDR3 runs 16 residues. The germline CDR1 and CDR2 sequences are GTSNPN and SVGIG (reference sequence). The CDR3 loop is CAWSALGGVGADTQYF. In DNA, the CDR3 is TGTGCCTGGAGTGCATTGGGGGGAGTGGGCGCAGATACGCAGTATTTT.

The V and J genes are TRBV30 and TRBJ2-7; 7 nucleotides align to TRBD1. V gave up 0 bases and J gave up 4 bases; unmatched junction bases: 3. The CDR3 spans 13 residues. CDR1 and CDR2 (germline): GTSNPN, SVGIG (reference sequence). The CDR3 spells CAWSVGTVYEQYF. CDR3 in DNA: TGTGCCTGGAGTGTGGGGACAGTGTACGAGCAGTACTTC.

V gene TRBV18 combines with J gene TRBJ2-5, with unresolved D. Germline CDR1 KGHSH, CDR2 LQKENI. V lost 5 bases, J lost 0 bases, and 7 bases lay in between. The length of the CDR3 is 13 residues. The CDR3 reads CASSRAYQETQYF. DNA of the CDR3: TGTGCCAGCTCAAGGGCCTACCAAGAGACCCAGTACTTC.